This TCR beta chain was sequenced for a study of shared clonotypes between healthy human individuals. Across several immunoSEQ plates, the genomic DNA of each subset was split evenly. Sequenced by immunoSEQ multiplex PCR; TCRdb stores in-frame clones only, minus some. The data hold roughly 2.6 million clones, with 85% to 95% observed a single time. In the case of this clone: Antigen specificity is unknown.

Overall study results and limits: Naive subsets typically showed greater estimated richness than memory subsets. Among donors, the sharing of clonotypes was expected to be influenced by sequencing depth.

This TCR came from a man between 18 and 35 years old in good health. Input material: naive CD4+ T cells sorted from blood. Subset reported: CD45RA+ positively selected.

This CDR3 is CASSVGAANQETQYF. The CDR3 DNA reads as TGTGCCAGCAGCGTAGGAGCAGCCAACCAAGAGACCCAGTACTTC. The chain uses TRBV9 and TRBJ2-5; D is unresolved. The CDR3 sequence is 15 residues long. Germline CDR1 SGDLS, CDR2 YYNGEE. V was shortened by 0 bases and J by 0 bases, with 9 bases between the two germline ends.